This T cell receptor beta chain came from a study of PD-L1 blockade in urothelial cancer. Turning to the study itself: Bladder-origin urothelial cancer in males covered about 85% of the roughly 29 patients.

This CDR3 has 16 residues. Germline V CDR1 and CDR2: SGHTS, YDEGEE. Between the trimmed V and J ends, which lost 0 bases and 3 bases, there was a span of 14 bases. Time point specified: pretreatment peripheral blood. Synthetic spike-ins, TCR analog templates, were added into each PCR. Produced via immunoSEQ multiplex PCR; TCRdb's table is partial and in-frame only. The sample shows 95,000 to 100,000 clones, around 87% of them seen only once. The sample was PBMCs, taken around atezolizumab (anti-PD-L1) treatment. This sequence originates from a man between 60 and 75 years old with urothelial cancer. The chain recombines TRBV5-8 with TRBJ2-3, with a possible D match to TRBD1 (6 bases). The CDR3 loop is CASSLGGRGRTDTQYF. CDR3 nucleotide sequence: TGTGCCAGCAGCTTGGGGGGCAGGGGTCGGACAGATACGCAGTATTTT.